This T cell receptor (beta chain) was identified during a study of early T cells in non-severe SARS-CoV-2 infection (dated by TCRdb to 2020 to 2022). Concerning the study at large: TCR sequencing used bulk RNA from unsorted whole blood, so alpha and beta chains could not be paired.

Results and caveats for the whole study, not just this receptor: Matching against VDJdb was skewed toward anti-spike CD8 responses, likely underestimated virus-specific expansions, and missed private and CD4 specificities.

Preparation of the library involved 5' RACE. Data came from a NextSeq 500. Unique molecular identifiers were attached to individual cDNA molecules in the TCR library protocol so that sequencing error and PCR bias could be corrected. Both TCR alpha and beta chains were sequenced, and tight co-correlation was observed between alpha and beta sequence abundances in each sample. As for the authors' bioinformatics: Decombinator V4 was used to annotate TCR sequences for V gene, J gene and CDR3. Expanded TCRs were defined as changing significantly between any two time points under a Poisson model with p below 0.0001. TCR abundances were normalised to the total number of TCRs sequenced per sample and were expressed as counts per million. VDJdb, accessed 1 November 2021, was searched for CMV, EBV and SARS-CoV-2 annotated TCRs, with TCRs annotated for multiple antigens excluded. Using fastp trimming at Q25 and MiXCR clonotype assembly, TCRdb reanalyzed the public sequencing data and kept in-frame beta chains. A single entry per CDR3 protein holds the most common genes and DNA from its merged rows. In this record, the V and J calls reflect TCRdb's handling and not the investigators' own analysis. Counted in this sample were about 33,000 distinct CDR3 sequences; approximately 5.2% of them appeared once. The ten top clones hold about an eighth of the sample.

This clonotype was observed many times. What antigen it recognizes has not been identified. No qualities accompany the bases; no much larger clone lies one base away. This was a case-control study nested in a cohort of healthcare workers in London, UK, who had nasopharyngeal swab PCR tests and blood samples taken every week. Healthcare workers were recruited between 23 and 31 March 2020, during the week of the UK lockdown, and were followed weekly for up to about 16 weeks. The specimen sequenced was whole blood. This receptor was taken from an adult who was a healthcare worker with PCR-confirmed SARS-CoV-2 infection or an uninfected control (not recorded which).

The CDR3 reads CSASRTGTGELFF. The sequenced DNA: TGCAGTGCTAGTAGGACGGGCACCGGGGAGCTGTTTTTT. The sequence joins TRBV20-1 to TRBJ2-2; no D gene can be assigned with confidence. Reading the germline V gene (reference sequence) gives CDR1 DFQATT and CDR2 SNEGSKA. From its cysteine to its phenylalanine, the CDR3 spans 13 amino acids. Of the read, only the CDR3 DNA is kept; its 39 bases are in frame from base 1. Trimming at the junction amounts to 3 bases on V and 4 bases on J, and the germline ends lie 9 bases apart.